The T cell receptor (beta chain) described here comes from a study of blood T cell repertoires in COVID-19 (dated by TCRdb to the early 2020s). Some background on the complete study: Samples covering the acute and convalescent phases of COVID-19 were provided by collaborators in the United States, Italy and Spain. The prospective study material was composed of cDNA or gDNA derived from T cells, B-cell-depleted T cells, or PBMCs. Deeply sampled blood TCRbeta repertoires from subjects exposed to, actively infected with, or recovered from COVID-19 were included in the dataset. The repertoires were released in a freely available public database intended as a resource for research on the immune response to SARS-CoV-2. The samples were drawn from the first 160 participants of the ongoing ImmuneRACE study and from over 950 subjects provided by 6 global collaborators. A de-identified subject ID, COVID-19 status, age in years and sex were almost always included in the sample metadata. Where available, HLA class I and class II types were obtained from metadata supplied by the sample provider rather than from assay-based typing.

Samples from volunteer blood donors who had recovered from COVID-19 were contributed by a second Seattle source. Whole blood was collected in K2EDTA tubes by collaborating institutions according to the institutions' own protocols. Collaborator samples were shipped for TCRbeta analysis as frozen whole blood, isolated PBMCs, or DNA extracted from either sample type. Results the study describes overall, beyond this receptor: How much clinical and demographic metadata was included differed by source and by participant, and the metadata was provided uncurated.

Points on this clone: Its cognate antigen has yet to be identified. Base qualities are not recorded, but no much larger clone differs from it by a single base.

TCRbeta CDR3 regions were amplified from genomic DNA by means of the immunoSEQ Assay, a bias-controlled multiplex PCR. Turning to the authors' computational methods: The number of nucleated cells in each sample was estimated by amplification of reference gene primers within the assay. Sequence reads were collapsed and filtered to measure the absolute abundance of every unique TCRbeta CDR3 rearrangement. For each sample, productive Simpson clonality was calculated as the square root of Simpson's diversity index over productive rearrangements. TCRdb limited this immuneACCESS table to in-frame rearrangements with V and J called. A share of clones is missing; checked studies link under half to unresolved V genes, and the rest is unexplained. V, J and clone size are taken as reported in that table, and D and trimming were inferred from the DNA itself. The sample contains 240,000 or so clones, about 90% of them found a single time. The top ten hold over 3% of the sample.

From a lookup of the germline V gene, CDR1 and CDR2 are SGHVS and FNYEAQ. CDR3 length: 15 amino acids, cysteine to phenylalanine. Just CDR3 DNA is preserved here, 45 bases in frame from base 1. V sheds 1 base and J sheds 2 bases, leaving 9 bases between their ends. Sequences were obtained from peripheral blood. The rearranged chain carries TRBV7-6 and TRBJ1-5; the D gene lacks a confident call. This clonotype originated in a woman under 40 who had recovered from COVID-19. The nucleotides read TGTGCCAGCAGCTTAGGGGAGTACGGCAATCAGCCCCAGCATTTT. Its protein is CASSLGEYGNQPQHF.